Listed below are T cell receptor beta chains from one sample, sequenced in a study of OX40 agonist ivuxolimab in advanced cancers. Data came from immunoSEQ multiplex PCR; TCRdb stores just in-frame clones and leaves some out. The sample shows 60,000 to 75,000 clones, around 83% of them seen only once. Sequences were derived from CD4+ or CD8+ T cells sorted from blood, sampled in a trial of the OX40 agonist ivuxolimab. Source of these receptors: an adult with an advanced solid tumor such as melanoma, head and neck, liver or kidney cancer. Each CDR3 is given with its conserved first and last residue. The D gene is left open where the match is weak. Clone size, where shown, is once, few, many, or a class for clones that have expanded.

TGTGCCAGTAGTATAGATCGGAGTGGGGCTAGCGGAAACACCGGGGAGCTGTTTTTT CASSIDRSGASGNTGELFF few TRBD2 TRBJ2-2 TRBV19
TGCGCCAGCAGAACCACCGGGACAGGGGTAAATAATGAGCAGTTCTTC CASRTTGTGVNNEQFF - TRBD1 TRBJ2-1 TRBV5-1
TGTGCCAGCAGTGAGGGACTAGGGGGCCGGTATGGCTACACCTTC CASSEGLGGRYGYTF - TRBD1 TRBJ1-2 TRBV2
TGTGCCTGGAGTGACACCCAGGGGTTGGGAAAACTGTTTTTT CAWSDTQGLGKLFF - - TRBJ1-4 TRBV30
TGTGCCACCAGCAGAGATCCGGACAGACAAGAGACCCAGTACTTC CATSRDPDRQETQYF - - TRBJ2-5 TRBV15
TGTGCCAGCAGCGTAGACAGCTACGAGCAGTACTTC CASSVDSYEQYF - - TRBJ2-7 TRBV9
TGCGCCAGCAGTGAGTTTGGTAGGGCCCTGAACACTGAAGCTTTCTTT CASSEFGRALNTEAFF - - TRBJ1-1 TRBV10-2
TGTGCCAGCAGTCAGAGCGGGGGCTTCGGCTATGGCTACACCTTC CASSQSGGFGYGYTF - - TRBJ1-2 TRBV6-5
TGTGCCAGTAGTATGCCCGGGGCCACAGATACGCAGTATTTT CASSMPGATDTQYF - - TRBJ2-3 TRBV19
TGTGCCATCAGTGATTCGACAGGGGAGGGGGGCTACACCTTC CAISDSTGEGGYTF - TRBD1 TRBJ1-2 TRBV10-3